Ten or more counts support the clone carrying this TCR beta chain. What it binds is unknown. In making TCR beta libraries, quantitative 5'-RACE with molecular barcodes was used. MiXCR, applied by TCRdb to the 5' RACE reads, yields one record per CDR3 protein. The table has fewer than 550,000 distinct CDR3 sequences, less than 6% seen once. The record originates from a study of CD8 T cells in ankylosing spondylitis. Study findings and constraints: Peripheral blood held disease-linked clones only at relatively low frequency, and these were CD8+. A TCR beta motif of under 10 highly homologous variants appeared characteristic of ankylosing spondylitis blood. Significantly higher representation of disease-linked clones was reported for matched ankylosing spondylitis synovial fluid.

This TCR was recovered from a male donor with ankylosing spondylitis. Sequencing was performed on blood, either unsorted or a sorted T cell fraction (not recorded which).

The CDR3 DNA reads as TGCGCCAGCAGCTTGAGGCCGATGACATCCGGGACAGGGGGATTGAACACTGAAGCTTTCTTT. Its protein product is CASSLRPMTSGTGGLNTEAFF. This rearrangement joins TRBV5-1 to TRBJ1-1; 11 bases are shared with TRBD1. This CDR3 has 21 amino acids. J was trimmed by 0 bases and V by 1 base; bases with no gene match: 17. Germline V gene lookup returns CDR1 SGHRS and CDR2 YFSETQ.